This is a list of T cell receptor beta chains from one sample in a study of blood T cells in healthy people across ages. MiXCR, run by TCRdb on the 5' RACE reads, gives a single entry per CDR3 protein. The repertoire includes roughly 680,000 distinct CDR3 sequences, 45% to 60% of them detected once, and approximately 13% sits in the top ten. Source material: blood. Receptor source: an elderly woman in good health. Both conserved end residues are trimmed from each CDR3.

j_call v_call cdr3_aa
TRBJ1-4 TRBV5-1 ASSSGTSLEKLF
TRBJ1-5 TRBV20-1 SAISGTGNWDGSQPQH
TRBJ1-2 TRBV29-1 SVEGQNYGYT
TRBJ2-3 TRBV9 ASSKGTSGGTGFTDTQY
TRBJ2-5 TRBV5-1 ASSFTTSGSLETQY
TRBJ1-1 TRBV29-1 SVEAWDTEAF
TRBJ2-2 TRBV5-1 ASSTLGRDTGELF
TRBJ2-3 TRBV7-9 ASSLWDHTDTQY
TRBJ1-6 TRBV12-3/TRBV12-4 ASRVQGMYNSPLH
TRBJ2-3 TRBV19 ASSILRGRTDTQY
TRBJ2-3 TRBV9 ASSTAEGRTDTQY
TRBJ2-1 TRBV29-1 SVDGAGGTNEQF
TRBJ2-7 TRBV5-6 ASSLDRRPSYEQY
TRBJ2-7 TRBV29-1 SVSAGAGDYEQY
TRBJ2-1 TRBV7-3 ASSLSGTSGSIDEQF
TRBJ2-3 TRBV7-9 ASSHELDTQY
TRBJ2-5 TRBV5-5 ASSSNRGEQY
TRBJ1-1 TRBV28 ASISAPPITEAF
TRBJ2-2 TRBV10-3 AISESPGRNTGELF